This T cell receptor (beta chain) was identified during a study of blood T cells in healthy people across ages. The sample, approximately 10 milliliters of peripheral blood, was drawn from each donor. Per sample, extraction of total RNA gave at least 5 micrograms in every case. V lost 2 bases, J lost 6 bases, and 17 bases stayed unmatched. This CDR3 is 18 amino acids long. Germline V gene data show CDR1 as SGHDN and CDR2 as FVKESK. A second PCR of 7 to 11 cycles used a sample-barcoded 5' primer and a J-beta primer mix. The authors tagged each cDNA molecule using a template-switch adaptor with 12 random nucleotides. Each CDR3 protein is one row after TCRdb ran MiXCR on the 5' RACE reads. The sample shows about 680,000 distinct CDR3 sequences, 49% of them seen only once. This clonotype was observed a few times.

V usage is TRBV14 and J usage is TRBJ2-7; 9 bases match TRBD1. The sequenced material came from blood. This sequence originates from a woman in her sixties in good health. DNA of the CDR3: TGTGCCAGCAGCCAAAGACCCCATCCGGGACAGGGAGGATCCGAGCAGTACTTC. It translates to CASSQRPHPGQGGSEQYF.